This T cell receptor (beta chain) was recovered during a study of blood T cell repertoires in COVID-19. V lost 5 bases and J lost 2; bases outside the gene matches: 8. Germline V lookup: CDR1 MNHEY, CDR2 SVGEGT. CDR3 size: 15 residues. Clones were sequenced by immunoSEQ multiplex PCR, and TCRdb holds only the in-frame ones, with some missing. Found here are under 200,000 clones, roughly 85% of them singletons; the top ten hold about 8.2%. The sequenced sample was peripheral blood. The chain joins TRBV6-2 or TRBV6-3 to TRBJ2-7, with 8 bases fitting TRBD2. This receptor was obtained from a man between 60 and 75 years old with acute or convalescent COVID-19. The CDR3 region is CASSTRLAQTYEQYF. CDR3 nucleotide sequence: TGTGCCAGCAGTACGAGACTAGCGCAAACCTACGAGCAGTACTTC.